This T cell receptor beta chain was identified in a study of cytomegalovirus exposure and HLA in healthy donors. The germline V gene has CDR1 MNHNS and CDR2 SASEGT. The CDR3 is made up of 13 amino acids. Trimming took 7 bases from V and 5 from J, leaving 13 bases between them. With 60 Vbeta and 13 Jbeta primers, the PCR was carried out. Sequencing was performed with immunoSEQ multiplex PCR; in TCRdb, only in-frame clones are kept and a portion is missing. The sample records some 240,000 clones, 70% to 85% being singletons. The source material was PBMCs. The V and J genes are TRBV6-1 and TRBJ2-3, with a weak D call TRBD2 (5 bases). The TCR originated in a male donor in good health and CMV-seronegative. This chain's CDR3 is CASTSRTRDTQYF. The CDR3 region has the DNA TGTGCCAGCACTAGCCGTACACGAGATACGCAGTATTTT.